Described below is a single TCR beta chain sequence and its context. The antigen it binds to is not known. Base quality data are lacking; no much larger clone is found one base away. This specimen belongs to a study of T cell changes during pregnancy in multiple sclerosis (dated by TCRdb to between 2018 and 2021). Notes on the research overall: The study looked at changes in the T cell repertoire across pregnancy in women with multiple sclerosis.

V is reduced by 6 bases and J by 8 bases, leaving a spacing of 22 bases between them. The CDR3 covers 15 residues, taking in both the cysteine and the phenylalanine. The retained sequence is limited to the CDR3, 45 bases, with the frame set at the first base. CDR1 and CDR2 are read off the germline V gene (reference sequence) as LNHDA and SQIVND. Libraries were prepared through the immunoSEQ multiplex PCR assay. TCRdb stores this immuneACCESS table with in-frame sequences only. Part of the clones is absent; in the studies checked, under half of the shortfall reflects unresolved V genes, and no reason is known for the rest. Across this sample there are more than 35,000 clones, with approximately 91% seen only once. The ten biggest clones cover approximately 10% of the sample.

Sequencing used CD8+ T cells from peripheral blood mononuclear cells, obtained in the third trimester of pregnancy. This TCR was sampled from a female donor with multiple sclerosis, enrolled in a pregnancy study. Rearrangement joined TRBV19 to TRBJ1-2, with a tentative D gene TRBD1 over 6 matching bases. The nucleotide sequence is given as TGTGCCAGTAGCCCCCGCCGGACAGCTACTACCGGCTACACCTTC. This encodes CASSPRRTATTGYTF.